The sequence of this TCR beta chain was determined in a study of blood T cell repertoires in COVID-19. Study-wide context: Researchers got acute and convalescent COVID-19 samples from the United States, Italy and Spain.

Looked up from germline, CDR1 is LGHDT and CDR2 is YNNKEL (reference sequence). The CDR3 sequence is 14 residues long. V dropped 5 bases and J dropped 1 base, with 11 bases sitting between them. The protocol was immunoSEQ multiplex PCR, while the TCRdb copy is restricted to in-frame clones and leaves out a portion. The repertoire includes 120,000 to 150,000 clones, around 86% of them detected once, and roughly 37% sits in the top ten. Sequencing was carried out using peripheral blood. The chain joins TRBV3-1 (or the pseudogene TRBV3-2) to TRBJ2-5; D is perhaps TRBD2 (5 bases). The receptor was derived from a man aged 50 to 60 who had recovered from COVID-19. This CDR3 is CASSYSGTQETQYF. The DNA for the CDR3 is TGTGCCAGCAGCTATTCGGGAACCCAAGAGACCCAGTACTTC.